The clone carrying this TCR beta chain was detected ten times or more. Its antigen remains unknown. The data belong to a study of T cells in Graves' hyperthyroidism and ophthalmopathy. Germline V CDR1 and CDR2: MDHEN, SYDVKM. V was clipped by 6 bases and J by 4 bases; unmatched bases: 2. CDR3 length equals 12 residues. Fresh peripheral blood, 10 ml, was the source of the PBMCs. General study findings and limits: Ophthalmopathy was told apart from stable hyperthyroidism by a 13 V-J model. Researchers found most expanded thyroid clonotypes above 0.001 in blood as well.

There were TCR beta CDR3 regions amplified from RNA transcripts. When the TCR CDR3 underwent first-round RT-PCR, the HTBI primer set was used. TCRdb reprocessed the multiplex PCR reads with MiXCR, giving one entry per CDR3 protein. The sample carries about 300,000 distinct CDR3 sequences, around 19% recorded once. Sequenced material: blood. The V and J genes are TRBV28 and TRBJ2-7, with TRBD2 identical over 8 bases. This TCR was recovered from a man aged 45-65 years with Graves' ophthalmopathy. This CDR3 is CASRSGRYEQYF. CDR3 DNA sequence: TGTGCCAGCAGGAGCGGGAGATACGAGCAGTACTTC.